The 2 T cell receptor beta chains in this list originate from one sample, sequenced in a study of T-cell memory formation after mild COVID-19. TCRdb analysed the 5' RACE reads with MiXCR anew, one entry per CDR3 protein. Among 560,000 or so distinct CDR3 sequences listed, roughly a sixth were seen once. Sequenced: PBMCs or a T cell subset sorted from them (not recorded which). The receptors derive from an adult woman who had mild COVID-19 (a few samples of this study predate the infection). Cell type and time point are not known.

This clonotype came up many times. The V and J genes are TRBV5-1 and TRBJ1-2; D is undetermined. Germline V CDR1 and CDR2: SGHRS, YFSETQ. Trimming took off 0 bases at V and 0 bases at J, with 6 bases between the two ends. This CDR3 has 14 amino acids. The CDR3 sequence: CASSLELTNYGYTF. CDR3 bases: TGCGCCAGCAGCTTGGAACTGACTAACTATGGCTACACCTTC.

The gene calls are TRBV29-1 and TRBJ2-7; perhaps TRBD2 as D (7 bases). Trimming took 4 bases from V and 3 from J, leaving 13 bases between them. The CDR3 sequence is 13 residues long. Per the germline V gene, CDR1 is SQVTM and CDR2 is ANQGSEA. The CDR3 coding sequence is TGCAGCGTTGGGGGGGGCGATCACTACGAGCAGTACTTC. Translation: CSVGGGDHYEQYF.